The 22 T cell receptor beta chains reported below all come from one sample, sequenced in a study of CXCR3-negative and CXCR3-positive naive CD8 T cells. Libraries of TRB cDNA were made by 5' RACE and carried UMIs. With the 5' RACE reads reprocessed, TCRdb shows one record per CDR3 protein and no DNA. The sample has about 120,000 distinct CDR3 sequences; the top ten hold 0.45% to 0.6%. Source material: naive CXCR3- CD8+ T cells from blood. Subset meaning: CD45RO-CCR7+CD27+CD95- naive CD8+ T cells lacking CXCR3 (TNR3-). These receptors were taken from a human donor in good health. Some clones in this sample may be carry-over from other donors' samples.

V is TRBV7-3 and J is TRBJ2-3; TCRdb reports TRBD2, a call that lacks DNA to check it against. The CDR3 is 16 amino acids. Germline lookup yields CDR1 SGHTA and CDR2 FQGTGA. The CDR3 sequence: CASSLMGSGAGDTQYF.

The chain carries TRBV20-1 and TRBJ2-1; TCRdb's D call of TRBD1 is untestable without DNA. This CDR3 is 16 amino acids long. Germline-derived CDR1 and CDR2 are DFQATT and SNEGSKA (reference sequence). The CDR3 sequence is CSVWGKGVPPYNEQFF.

The chain recombines TRBV29-1 with TRBJ2-3; TCRdb's D gene call, TRBD1, goes unchecked for lack of DNA. CDR3 length: 14 amino acids. Germline V lookup: CDR1 SQVTM, CDR2 ANQGSEA. CDR3 region: CSVEPTGHADTQYF.

The V and J genes are TRBV12-3 or TRBV12-4 and TRBJ2-1; TCRdb names TRBD1, which stays unverified in the absence of DNA. The CDR3 is 16 residues long. The CDR3 here is CASSLGARGSYNEQFF.

CDR3 region: CASTMWGLVVSSNEQFF. The V and J genes are TRBV5-1 and TRBJ2-1; TCRdb calls TRBD1, which cannot be checked without DNA. The CDR3 consists of 17 residues. Germline V gene lookup returns CDR1 SGHRS and CDR2 YFSETQ.

The CDR3 loop reads CASSLEGQGYEQFF. The chain carries TRBV5-1 and TRBJ2-1; the D call of TRBD1 rests on TCRdb alone, since no DNA is present to check it. Germline lookup yields CDR1 SGHRS and CDR2 YFSETQ. The CDR3 length is 14 residues. Using reference TRBV5-1 and TRBJ2-1 for the parts outside the CDR3, the full variable domain is KAGVTQTPRYLIKTRGQQVTLSCSPISGHRSVSWYQQTPGQGLQFLFEYFSETQRNKGNFPGRFSGRQFSNSRSEMNVSTLELGDSALYLCASSLEGQGYEQFFGPGTRLTVL.

This sequence joins TRBV30 and TRBJ2-1; TCRdb lists TRBD1, though no DNA is available to test this call. CDR1 GTSNPN and CDR2 SVGIG come from the germline V gene (reference sequence). This CDR3 region has 14 residues. The CDR3 loop reads CAWSVGQGINEQFF.

The V gene is TRBV28, the J gene TRBJ2-7; the TCRdb D gene call, TRBD2, has no DNA to confirm it. The CDR3 has 14 residues. CDR1 is MDHEN and CDR2 is SYDVKM in the germline V gene. CDR3 sequence reads: CASNPLAVAYEQYF. Filled out from reference TRBV28 and TRBJ2-7, the complete variable domain reads DVKVTQSSRYLVKRTGEKVFLECVQDMDHENMFWYRQDPGLGLRLIYFSYDVKMKEKGDIPEGYSVSREKKERFSLILESASTNQTSMYLCASNPLAVAYEQYFGPGTRLTVT.

The chain carries TRBV7-9 and TRBJ1-2; the D call from TCRdb, TRBD1, cannot be confirmed without DNA. Germline-derived CDR1 and CDR2 are SEHNR and FQNEAQ (reference sequence). This CDR3 has 15 residues. The CDR3 loop is CASRVVSTEDYGYTF.

V gene TRBV20-1 combines with J gene TRBJ2-7; TCRdb gives TRBD1 as the D gene, but with no DNA this cannot be confirmed. Germline loops: CDR1 DFQATT, CDR2 SNEGSKA (reference sequence). The CDR3 runs to 17 residues. CDR3 loop: CSASGTGEIPRTYEQYF.

The V gene is TRBV4-2, the J gene TRBJ2-1; the TCRdb D gene call, TRBD2, has no DNA to confirm it. Germline V gene sequence: CDR1 LGHNA, CDR2 YNFKEQ. The CDR3 length is 20 residues. The CDR3 loop reads CASSQDPLAGGYSSYNEQFF.

The chain is built from TRBV4-2 and TRBJ1-6; TCRdb outputs TRBD1, but without DNA this stays unchecked. The germline CDR1 and CDR2 sequences are LGHNA and YNFKEQ. The CDR3 covers 14 residues. The CDR3 protein is CASSQGAPDSPLHF.

The chain joins TRBV2 to TRBJ2-3; the D call of TRBD2 rests on TCRdb alone, since no DNA is present to check it. The CDR3 has 20 residues. Germline CDR1 is SNHLY and CDR2 is FYNNEI. The CDR3 protein is CASSSPGLAGGRGGTDTQYF.

This rearrangement joins TRBV12-3 or TRBV12-4 to TRBJ1-2; checking the TCRdb D call of TRBD1 is not possible without DNA. The length of the CDR3 is 14 residues. The CDR3 sequence is CASSLSAGNYGYTF.

The chain joins TRBV7-2 to TRBJ2-7. The CDR3 runs 14 residues. The germline gives CDR1 SGHTA, CDR2 FQGNSA. The CDR3 loop reads CASRETGTTYEQYF.

This chain connects TRBV24-1 to TRBJ2-2. CDR3 length: 16 residues. CDR1 KGHDR and CDR2 SFDVKD come from the germline V gene. The CDR3 loop reads CATSDLDGQNTGELFF.

CDR3 sequence: CAGTYRGRPHGAYEQYF. The chain uses TRBV21-1 and TRBJ2-7; TCRdb's D gene call, TRBD1, goes unchecked for lack of DNA. TRBV21-1 counts as a pseudogene. The CDR3 is made up of 17 amino acids.

The chain carries TRBV2 and TRBJ2-1. CDR3 length: 15 amino acids. CDR1 SNHLY and CDR2 FYNNEI come from the germline V gene. The chain's CDR3 is CASSVSGSSYNEQFF.

CDR3 amino acids: CASSLKPGQTIGSYTHNEQFF. The chain joins TRBV7-9 to TRBJ2-1; as DNA is missing, the TRBD1 call by TCRdb cannot be tested. CDR1 is SEHNR and CDR2 is FQNEAQ in the germline V gene (reference sequence). The CDR3 totals 21 residues.

This chain links TRBV3-1 with TRBJ2-1. This CDR3 is 14 amino acids long. Germline-derived CDR1 and CDR2 are LGHDT and YNNKEL (reference sequence). The CDR3 loop is CASSHGVPYNEQFF.

CDR3 protein: CASHSRSYNEQFF. This chain links TRBV5-1 with TRBJ2-1. Germline CDR1 reads SGHRS; CDR2 reads YFSETQ. The CDR3 totals 13 residues. Looking up the rest from reference TRBV5-1 and TRBJ2-1 gives the full variable domain: KAGVTQTPRYLIKTRGQQVTLSCSPISGHRSVSWYQQTPGQGLQFLFEYFSETQRNKGNFPGRFSGRQFSNSRSEMNVSTLELGDSALYLCASHSRSYNEQFFGPGTRLTVL.

The genes are TRBV7-6 and TRBJ2-1; checking the TCRdb D call of TRBD2 is not possible without DNA. This CDR3 comprises 15 residues. Germline values: CDR1 SGHVS, CDR2 FNYEAQ. The CDR3: CASSPGLLSYNEQFF.